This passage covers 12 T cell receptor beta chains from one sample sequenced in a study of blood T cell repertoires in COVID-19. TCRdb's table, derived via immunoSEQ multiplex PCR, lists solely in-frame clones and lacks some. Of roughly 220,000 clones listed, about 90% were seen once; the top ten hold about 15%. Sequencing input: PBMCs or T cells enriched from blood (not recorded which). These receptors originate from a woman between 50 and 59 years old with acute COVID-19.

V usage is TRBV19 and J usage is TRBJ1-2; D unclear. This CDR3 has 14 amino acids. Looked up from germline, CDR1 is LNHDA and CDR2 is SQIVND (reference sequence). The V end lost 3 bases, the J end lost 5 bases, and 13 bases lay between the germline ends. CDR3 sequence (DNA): TGTGCCAGTAGTATCGGCGGCACCTGGTATGGCTACACCTTC. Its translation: CASSIGGTWYGYTF.

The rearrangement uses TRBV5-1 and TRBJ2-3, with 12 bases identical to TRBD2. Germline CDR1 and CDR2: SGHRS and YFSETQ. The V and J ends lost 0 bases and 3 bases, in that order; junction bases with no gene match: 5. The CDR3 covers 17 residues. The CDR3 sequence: CASSLGGLAGMTDTQYF. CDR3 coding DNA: TGCGCCAGCAGCTTGGGAGGACTAGCGGGAATGACAGATACGCAGTATTTT.

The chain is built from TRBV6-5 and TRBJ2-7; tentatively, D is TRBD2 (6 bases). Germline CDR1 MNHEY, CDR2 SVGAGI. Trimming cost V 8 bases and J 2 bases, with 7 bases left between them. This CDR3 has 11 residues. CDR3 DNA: TGTGCCAGCGGGACTCCCTACGAGCAGTACTTC. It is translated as CASGTPYEQYF.

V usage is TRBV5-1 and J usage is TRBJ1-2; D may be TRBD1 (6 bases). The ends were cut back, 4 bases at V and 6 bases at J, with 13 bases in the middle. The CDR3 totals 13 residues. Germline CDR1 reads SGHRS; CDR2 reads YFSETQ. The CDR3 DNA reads TGCGCCAGCAGCCCAACAGGGTTGGATGGCTACACCTTC. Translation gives CASSPTGLDGYTF. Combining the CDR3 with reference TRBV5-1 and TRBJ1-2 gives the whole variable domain KAGVTQTPRYLIKTRGQQVTLSCSPISGHRSVSWYQQTPGQGLQFLFEYFSETQRNKGNFPGRFSGRQFSNSRSEMNVSTLELGDSALYLCASSPTGLDGYTFGSGTRLTVV.

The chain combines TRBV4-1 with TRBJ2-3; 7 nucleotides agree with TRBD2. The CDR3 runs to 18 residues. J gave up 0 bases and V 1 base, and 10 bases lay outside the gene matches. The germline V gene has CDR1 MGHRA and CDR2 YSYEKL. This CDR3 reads CASSQGVAGGFSTDTQYF. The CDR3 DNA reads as TGCGCCAGCAGCCAAGGGGTAGCGGGCGGGTTTAGCACAGATACGCAGTATTTT.

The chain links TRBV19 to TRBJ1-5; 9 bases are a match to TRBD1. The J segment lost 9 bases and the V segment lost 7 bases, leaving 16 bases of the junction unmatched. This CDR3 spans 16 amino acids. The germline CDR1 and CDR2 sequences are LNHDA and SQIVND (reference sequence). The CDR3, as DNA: TGTGCCAGTACCACCGGGACAGGGCCGATATGGCGGCCCCAGCATTTT. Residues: CASTTGTGPIWRPQHF.

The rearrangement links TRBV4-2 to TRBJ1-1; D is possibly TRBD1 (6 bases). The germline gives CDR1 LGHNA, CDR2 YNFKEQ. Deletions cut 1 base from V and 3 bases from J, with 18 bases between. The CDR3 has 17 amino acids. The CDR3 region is CASSQVGGVRGYTEAFF. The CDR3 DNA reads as TGTGCCAGCAGCCAAGTTGGAGGCGTCAGGGGTTACACTGAAGCTTTCTTT.

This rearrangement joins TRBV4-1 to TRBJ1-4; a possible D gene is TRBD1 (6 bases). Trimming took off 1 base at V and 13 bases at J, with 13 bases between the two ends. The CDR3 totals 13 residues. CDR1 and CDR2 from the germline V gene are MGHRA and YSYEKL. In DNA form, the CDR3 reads TGCGCCAGCAGCCAAGTTCGCGGGGGCGGACTGTTTTTT. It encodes CASSQVRGGGLFF.

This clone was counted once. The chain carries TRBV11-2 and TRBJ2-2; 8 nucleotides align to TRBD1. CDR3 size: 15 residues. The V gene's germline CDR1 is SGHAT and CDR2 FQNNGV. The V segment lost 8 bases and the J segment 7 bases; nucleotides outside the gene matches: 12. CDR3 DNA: TGTGCCAGCCGCCGCCCAGGGACAGGCGGCGGGGAGCTGTTTTTT. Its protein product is CASRRPGTGGGELFF.

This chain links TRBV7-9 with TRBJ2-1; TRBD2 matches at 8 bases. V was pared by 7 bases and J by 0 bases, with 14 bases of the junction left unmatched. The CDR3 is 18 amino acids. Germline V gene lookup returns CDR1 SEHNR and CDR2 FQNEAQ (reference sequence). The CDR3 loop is CASTHGVVAGSSYNEQFF. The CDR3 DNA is TGTGCCAGCACACACGGAGTCGTAGCGGGAAGCTCCTACAATGAGCAGTTCTTC.

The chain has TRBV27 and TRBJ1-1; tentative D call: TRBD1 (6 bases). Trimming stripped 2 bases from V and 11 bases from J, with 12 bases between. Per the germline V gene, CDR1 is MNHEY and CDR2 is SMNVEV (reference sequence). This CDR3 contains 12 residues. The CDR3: CASSLVRGEAFF. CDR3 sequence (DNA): TGTGCCAGCAGTTTAGTCAGGGGCGAGGCTTTCTTT.

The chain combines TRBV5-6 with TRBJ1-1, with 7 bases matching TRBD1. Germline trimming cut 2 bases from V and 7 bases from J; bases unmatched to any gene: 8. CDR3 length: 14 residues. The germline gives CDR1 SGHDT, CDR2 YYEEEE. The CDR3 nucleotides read TGTGCCAGCAGCTTTGCGACAGGGTCTGGTGAAGCTTTCTTT. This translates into CASSFATGSGEAFF.